The 8 T cell receptor beta chains below were found in one sample sequenced in a study of beta chain features in type 1 diabetes. The study reverse transcribed the entire isolated RNA, so it sequenced expressed TCRB transcripts. The table came from immunoSEQ multiplex PCR; TCRdb's copy has only in-frame clones and leaves some out. The table shows 860,000 or so clones, with roughly a sixth occurring only once. Sequencing was done on a sample of naive CD4+ T cells from blood. The receptors stem from a woman under 30 in good health.

This clone appeared a few times. This rearrangement joins TRBV4-2 to TRBJ1-1; no definite D call. The germline V and J ends were trimmed by 1 base and 0 bases, with 6 bases remaining between them. The CDR3 extends over 14 amino acids. CDR1 is LGHNA, CDR2 YNFKEQ, per germline. The CDR3 sequence: CASSQASMNTEAFF. The DNA for the CDR3 is TGTGCCAGCAGCCAAGCCTCCATGAACACTGAAGCTTTCTTT.

For this clone: The same CDR3 is also encoded by other DNA sequences in this sample. This chain connects TRBV5-4 to TRBJ2-1, with a tentative D call TRBD2 (5 bases). CDR1 SGHNT and CDR2 YYREEE come from the germline V gene (reference sequence). The ends were cut back, 0 bases at V and 1 base at J, with 5 bases in the middle. The CDR3 has 14 amino acids. The CDR3, as DNA: TGTGCCAGCAGCTTGGCGGGGTCCTACAATGAGCAGTTCTTC. Amino acids: CASSLAGSYNEQFF.

This clone was counted between two and nine times. The chain recombines TRBV2 with TRBJ1-2, with a tentative D call TRBD1 (6 bases). The V end lost 3 bases, the J end lost 4 bases, and 15 bases lay between the germline ends. The CDR3 is made up of 15 amino acids. Germline lookup yields CDR1 SNHLY and CDR2 FYNNEI. The chain's CDR3 is CASSDRALGAYGYTF. The CDR3 coding sequence is TGTGCCAGCAGTGACAGGGCGTTGGGGGCCTATGGCTACACCTTC. Supplemented by reference TRBV2 and TRBJ1-2, the full variable domain reads EPEVTQTPSHQVTQMGQEVILRCVPISNHLYFYWYRQILGQKVEFLVSFYNNEISEKSEIFDDQFSVERPDGSNFTLKIRSTKLEDSAMYFCASSDRALGAYGYTFGSGTRLTVV.

The chain carries TRBV9 and TRBJ2-7; the match to TRBD1 covers 7 bases. The CDR3 spans 14 residues. V lost 3 bases and J lost 4; bases outside the gene matches: 7. Germline values: CDR1 SGDLS, CDR2 YYNGEE. CDR3 protein: CASSAGQTKYEQYF. DNA for the CDR3: TGTGCCAGCAGCGCGGGACAGACGAAATACGAGCAGTACTTC.

The V call is TRBV4-2, the J call TRBJ1-5; TRBD1 matches 12 bases. Germline V gene data show CDR1 as LGHNA and CDR2 as YNFKEQ. The CDR3 contains 17 residues. V gave up 4 bases and J gave up 1 base; unmatched junction bases: 5. CDR3 sequence: CASSPGQGATSNQPQHF. The CDR3, as DNA: TGTGCCAGCAGCCCGGGACAGGGGGCGACAAGCAATCAGCCCCAGCATTTT.

The chain is built from TRBV11-1 and TRBJ2-7, with 8 bases that match TRBD2. Germline CDR1 is SGHAT and CDR2 is FQDESV (reference sequence). With 6 bases clipped from V and 9 bases from J, the junction kept 16 bases outside the gene matches. The CDR3 has 15 residues. The CDR3 bases are TGTGCCAGCAGGCGGACTAGCTTATTCCCCCCGGGGCAGTACTTC. Its protein product is CASRRTSLFPPGQYF.

This clone was counted a few times. This chain uses TRBV5-1 with TRBJ2-5; possibly TRBD2 for D (6 bases). The germline V gene has CDR1 SGHRS and CDR2 YFSETQ. V shed 3 bases and J shed 5 bases, with 20 bases lying between them. The CDR3 extends over 16 amino acids. The CDR3 sequence: CASSSGETSLVETQYF. CDR3 nucleotide sequence: TGCGCCAGCAGCTCTGGGGAGACTAGTCTGGTGGAGACCCAGTACTTC.

This sequence joins TRBV2 and TRBJ2-3; maybe TRBD1 (6 bases). V was trimmed by 11 bases and J by 4 bases, leaving 19 bases between them. Germline V gene data show CDR1 as SNHLY and CDR2 as FYNNEI. The CDR3 has 14 residues. In nucleotides, the CDR3 is TGTGCCGGGGGCTGGGGGCGCAAGGCAGATACGCAGTATTTT. Translating gives CAGGWGRKADTQYF.